A selection of T cell receptor beta chains follows, all from one sample in a study of blood T cell repertoires in COVID-19. Assay: immunoSEQ multiplex PCR; the TCRdb copy retains only in-frame clones and omits some. The sample holds approximately 230,000 clones, more than 75% seen once. The sequenced sample consisted of PBMCs or T cells enriched from blood (not recorded which). These receptors all stem from a man aged 35 to 55 who had recovered from COVID-19. CDR3s include the opening cysteine and the closing phenylalanine or tryptophan. D genes are given only for firm matches. Clone size, where shown, is once, few, many, or a class for clones that have expanded.

V: TRBV6-5
size: -
J: TRBJ1-5
D: -
CDR3: CASVLTGYGQPQHF
DNA: TGTGCCAGCGTGTTAACGGGATACGGTCAGCCCCAGCATTTT

V: TRBV27
size: -
J: TRBJ2-7
D: -
CDR3: CASSYPYNGIWGEQYF
DNA: TGTGCCAGCAGTTACCCCTATAACGGGATCTGGGGCGAGCAGTACTTC

V: TRBV6-6
size: -
J: TRBJ1-4
D: -
CDR3: CASSHREGEKLFF
DNA: TGTGCCAGCAGTCACAGGGAGGGGGAAAAACTGTTTTTT

V: TRBV2
size: -
J: TRBJ2-7
D: TRBD2
CDR3: CASSSLAGMDEQYF
DNA: TGTGCCAGCAGCTCGCTAGCGGGCATGGACGAGCAGTACTTC

V: TRBV7-2
size: -
J: TRBJ2-3
D: -
CDR3: CASSPQPGLSVDTQYF
DNA: TGTGCCAGCAGCCCACAACCGGGACTCTCAGTAGATACGCAGTATTTT

V: TRBV6-5
size: -
J: TRBJ1-1
D: -
CDR3: CASMAVEARDTEAFF
DNA: TGTGCCAGCATGGCCGTTGAGGCCCGAGACACTGAAGCTTTCTTT

V: TRBV4-1
size: -
J: TRBJ1-6
D: -
CDR3: CASSQGAESPLHF
DNA: TGCGCCAGCAGCCAAGGGGCCGAGTCACCCCTCCACTTT

V: TRBV28
size: -
J: TRBJ1-5
D: -
CDR3: CASSFGRLGQPQHF
DNA: TGTGCCAGCAGTTTCGGCAGGTTGGGCCAGCCCCAGCATTTT

V: TRBV30
size: -
J: TRBJ1-4
D: -
CDR3: CAWSTGTTNEKLFF
DNA: TGTGCCTGGAGTACAGGGACAACTAATGAAAAACTGTTTTTT

V: TRBV12-5
size: -
J: TRBJ1-1
D: -
CDR3: CASGLDGQNEAFF
DNA: TGTGCTAGTGGTTTGGATGGTCAGAATGAAGCTTTCTTT

V: TRBV28
size: -
J: TRBJ2-1
D: -
CDR3: CASSPGGERVFVF
DNA: TGTGCCAGCAGTCCAGGAGGGGAGCGGGTCTTCGTCTTC

V: TRBV5-5
size: -
J: TRBJ2-5
D: -
CDR3: CASSLGPTVQETQYF
DNA: TGTGCCAGCAGCTTGGGACCGACAGTCCAAGAGACCCAGTACTTC

V: TRBV21-1
size: once
J: TRBJ1-1
D: -
CDR3: CASSKEVLTANTEAFF
DNA: TGTGCCAGCAGCAAAGAGGTCCTGACAGCGAACACTGAAGCTTTCTTT

V: TRBV11-2
size: -
J: TRBJ2-7
D: -
CDR3: CASSPAIVGGEQYF
DNA: TGTGCCAGCAGCCCCGCCATTGTCGGGGGCGAGCAGTACTTC

V: TRBV21-1
size: -
J: TRBJ1-6
D: -
CDR3: CASSNEDRGSPLHF
DNA: TGTGCCAGCAGCAATGAGGACAGAGGATCACCCCTCCACTTT

V: TRBV12-3/TRBV12-4
size: -
J: TRBJ1-2
D: -
CDR3: CASNSPGGYTF
DNA: TGTGCCAGCAACTCCCCGGGTGGCTACACCTTC

V: TRBV11-2
size: -
J: TRBJ2-7
D: TRBD1
CDR3: CASSSGQGLYEQYF
DNA: TGTGCCAGCAGCTCGGGACAGGGTCTCTACGAGCAGTACTTC

V: TRBV27
size: -
J: TRBJ2-7
D: -
CDR3: CATGPGRGYEQYF
DNA: TGTGCCACCGGTCCGGGTCGTGGGTACGAGCAGTACTTC

V: TRBV6-1
size: -
J: TRBJ2-1
D: TRBD2
CDR3: CASSEARTSGRAGNEQFF
DNA: TGTGCCAGCAGTGAAGCGCGAACTAGCGGGAGGGCCGGCAATGAGCAGTTCTTC

V: TRBV6-2/TRBV6-3
size: once
J: TRBJ1-6
D: -
CDR3: CASSSVGALHF
DNA: TGTGCCAGCAGCTCGGTCGGAGCCCTCCACTTT

V: TRBV30
size: -
J: TRBJ2-4
D: -
CDR3: CAWSPRGWGNIQYF
DNA: TGTGCCTGGAGTCCCAGGGGTTGGGGAAACATTCAGTACTTC